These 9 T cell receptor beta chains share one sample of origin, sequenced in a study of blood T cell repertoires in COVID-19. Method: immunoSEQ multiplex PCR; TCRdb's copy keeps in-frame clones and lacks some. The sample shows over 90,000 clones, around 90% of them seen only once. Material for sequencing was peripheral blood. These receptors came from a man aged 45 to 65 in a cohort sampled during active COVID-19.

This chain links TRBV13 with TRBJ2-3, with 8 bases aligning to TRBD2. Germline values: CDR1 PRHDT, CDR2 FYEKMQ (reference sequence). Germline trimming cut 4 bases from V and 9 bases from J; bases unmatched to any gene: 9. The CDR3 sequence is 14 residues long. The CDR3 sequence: CASSSRTSLTTQYF. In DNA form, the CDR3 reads TGTGCCAGCAGCTCCCGGACTAGCTTGACGACGCAGTATTTT.

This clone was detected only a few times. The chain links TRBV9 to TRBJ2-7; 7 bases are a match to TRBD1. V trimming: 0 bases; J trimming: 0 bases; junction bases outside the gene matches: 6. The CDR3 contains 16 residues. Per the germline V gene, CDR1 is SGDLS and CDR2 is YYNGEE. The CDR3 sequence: CASSVASTGSSYEQYF. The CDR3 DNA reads TGTGCCAGCAGCGTAGCTTCGACAGGGAGCTCCTACGAGCAGTACTTC.

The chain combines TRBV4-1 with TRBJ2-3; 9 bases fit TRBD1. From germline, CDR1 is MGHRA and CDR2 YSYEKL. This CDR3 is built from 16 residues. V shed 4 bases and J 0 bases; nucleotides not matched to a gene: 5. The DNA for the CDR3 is TGCGCCAGCAGCCGGGGGACAGGGCTTAGCACAGATACGCAGTATTTT. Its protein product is CASSRGTGLSTDTQYF.

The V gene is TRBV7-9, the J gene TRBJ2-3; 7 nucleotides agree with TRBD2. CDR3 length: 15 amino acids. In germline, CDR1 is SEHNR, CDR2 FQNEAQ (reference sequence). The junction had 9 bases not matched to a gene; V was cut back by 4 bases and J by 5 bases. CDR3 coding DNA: TGTGCCAGCAGCTCGGCGGGCCCGGGGGGAGATACGCAGTATTTT. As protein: CASSSAGPGGDTQYF.

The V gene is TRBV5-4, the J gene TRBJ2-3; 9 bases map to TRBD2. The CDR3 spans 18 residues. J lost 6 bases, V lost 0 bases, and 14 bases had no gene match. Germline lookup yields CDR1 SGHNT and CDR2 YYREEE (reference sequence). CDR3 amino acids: CASSLGGYGGGARDTQYF. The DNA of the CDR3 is TGTGCCAGCAGCTTGGGAGGGTACGGCGGGGGGGCCAGGGATACGCAGTATTTT.

Here the CDR3 DNA reads TGTGCCACCAGCAGAGATCCTGGAGCAGGGAGGTCACCCCTCCACTTT. Protein sequence: CATSRDPGAGRSPLHF. The chain links TRBV15 to TRBJ1-6; the D gene is possibly TRBD1 (5 bases). CDR3 length: 16 residues. With 0 bases removed from V and 10 bases from J, the gap between germline ends came to 16 bases. In germline, CDR1 is LNHNV, CDR2 YYDKDF (reference sequence).

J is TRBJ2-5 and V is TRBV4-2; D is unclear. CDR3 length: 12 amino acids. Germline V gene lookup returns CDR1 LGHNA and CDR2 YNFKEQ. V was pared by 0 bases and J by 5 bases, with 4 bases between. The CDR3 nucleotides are TGTGCCAGCAGCCAAGAAGCGGAGACCCAGTACTTC. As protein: CASSQEAETQYF.

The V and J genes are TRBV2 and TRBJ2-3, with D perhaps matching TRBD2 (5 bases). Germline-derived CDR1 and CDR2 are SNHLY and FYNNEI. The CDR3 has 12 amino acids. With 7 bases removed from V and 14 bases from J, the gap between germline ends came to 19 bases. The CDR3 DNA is TGTGCCAGCAAGCCCCCGGACTCGACCCTGTATTTT. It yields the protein CASKPPDSTLYF.

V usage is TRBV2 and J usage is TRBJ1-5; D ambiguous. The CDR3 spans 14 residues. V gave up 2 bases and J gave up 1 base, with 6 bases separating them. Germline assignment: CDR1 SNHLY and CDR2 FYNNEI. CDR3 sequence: CASSEYRSNQPQHF. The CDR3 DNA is TGTGCCAGCAGTGAATATCGGAGCAATCAGCCCCAGCATTTT.